The 4 T cell receptor beta chains listed next were all sequenced from one sample in a study of blood T cell repertoires in COVID-19. Sequencing used immunoSEQ multiplex PCR; TCRdb keeps in-frame clones, though not all of them. The repertoire has about 260,000 clones, 83% of them found once; the top ten carry over 9%. The sample comprised peripheral blood. Receptor source: a woman between 45 and 65 years old who had recovered from COVID-19.

The gene calls are TRBV7-9 and TRBJ1-4; 7 bases map to TRBD1. Per the germline V gene, CDR1 is SEHNR and CDR2 is FQNEAQ (reference sequence). The CDR3 contains 15 residues. V trimming: 1 base; J trimming: 6 bases; junction bases outside the gene matches: 5. DNA of the CDR3: TGTGCCAGCAGCTTAGGGCCAGGGGGAGATGAAAAACTGTTTTTT. Translated: CASSLGPGGDEKLFF.

The chain has TRBV7-9 and TRBJ1-3; D not certain. CDR1 is SEHNR, CDR2 FQNEAQ, per germline (reference sequence). The CDR3 has 17 residues. Trimming pared 5 bases from V and 1 base from J, leaving 18 bases between. The CDR3 DNA follows: TGTGCCAGCAGCCCACGGCGGATCCAAGCATCTGGAAACACCATATATTTT. This sequence encodes CASSPRRIQASGNTIYF.

The V and J genes are TRBV6-1 and TRBJ2-5; a weak D match, TRBD2 (6 bases). The germline gives CDR1 MNHNS, CDR2 SASEGT. V was pared by 3 bases and J by 6 bases, with 17 bases between. The CDR3 length is 15 residues. The CDR3 is CASSDPQGGVQTQYF. The CDR3 DNA sequence: TGTGCCAGCAGTGACCCACAAGGAGGGGTCCAGACCCAGTACTTC.

The genes are TRBV18 and TRBJ2-4; tentative D call: TRBD2 (5 bases). This CDR3 has 15 amino acids. Germline CDR1 and CDR2: KGHSH and LQKENI. The V end lost 11 bases, the J end lost 3 bases, and 20 bases lay between the germline ends. In DNA, the CDR3 is TGTGCCCAGAGGCGGGCTGGAGAGGGCAAAAACATTCAGTACTTC. It yields the protein CAQRRAGEGKNIQYF. Together with reference TRBV18 and TRBJ2-4, the CDR3 gives the full variable domain: NAGVMQNPRHLVRRRGQEARLRCSPMKGHSHVYWYRQLPEEGLKFMVYLQKENIIDESGMPKERFSAEFPKEGPSILRIQQVVRGDSAAYFCAQRRAGEGKNIQYFGAGTRLSVL.